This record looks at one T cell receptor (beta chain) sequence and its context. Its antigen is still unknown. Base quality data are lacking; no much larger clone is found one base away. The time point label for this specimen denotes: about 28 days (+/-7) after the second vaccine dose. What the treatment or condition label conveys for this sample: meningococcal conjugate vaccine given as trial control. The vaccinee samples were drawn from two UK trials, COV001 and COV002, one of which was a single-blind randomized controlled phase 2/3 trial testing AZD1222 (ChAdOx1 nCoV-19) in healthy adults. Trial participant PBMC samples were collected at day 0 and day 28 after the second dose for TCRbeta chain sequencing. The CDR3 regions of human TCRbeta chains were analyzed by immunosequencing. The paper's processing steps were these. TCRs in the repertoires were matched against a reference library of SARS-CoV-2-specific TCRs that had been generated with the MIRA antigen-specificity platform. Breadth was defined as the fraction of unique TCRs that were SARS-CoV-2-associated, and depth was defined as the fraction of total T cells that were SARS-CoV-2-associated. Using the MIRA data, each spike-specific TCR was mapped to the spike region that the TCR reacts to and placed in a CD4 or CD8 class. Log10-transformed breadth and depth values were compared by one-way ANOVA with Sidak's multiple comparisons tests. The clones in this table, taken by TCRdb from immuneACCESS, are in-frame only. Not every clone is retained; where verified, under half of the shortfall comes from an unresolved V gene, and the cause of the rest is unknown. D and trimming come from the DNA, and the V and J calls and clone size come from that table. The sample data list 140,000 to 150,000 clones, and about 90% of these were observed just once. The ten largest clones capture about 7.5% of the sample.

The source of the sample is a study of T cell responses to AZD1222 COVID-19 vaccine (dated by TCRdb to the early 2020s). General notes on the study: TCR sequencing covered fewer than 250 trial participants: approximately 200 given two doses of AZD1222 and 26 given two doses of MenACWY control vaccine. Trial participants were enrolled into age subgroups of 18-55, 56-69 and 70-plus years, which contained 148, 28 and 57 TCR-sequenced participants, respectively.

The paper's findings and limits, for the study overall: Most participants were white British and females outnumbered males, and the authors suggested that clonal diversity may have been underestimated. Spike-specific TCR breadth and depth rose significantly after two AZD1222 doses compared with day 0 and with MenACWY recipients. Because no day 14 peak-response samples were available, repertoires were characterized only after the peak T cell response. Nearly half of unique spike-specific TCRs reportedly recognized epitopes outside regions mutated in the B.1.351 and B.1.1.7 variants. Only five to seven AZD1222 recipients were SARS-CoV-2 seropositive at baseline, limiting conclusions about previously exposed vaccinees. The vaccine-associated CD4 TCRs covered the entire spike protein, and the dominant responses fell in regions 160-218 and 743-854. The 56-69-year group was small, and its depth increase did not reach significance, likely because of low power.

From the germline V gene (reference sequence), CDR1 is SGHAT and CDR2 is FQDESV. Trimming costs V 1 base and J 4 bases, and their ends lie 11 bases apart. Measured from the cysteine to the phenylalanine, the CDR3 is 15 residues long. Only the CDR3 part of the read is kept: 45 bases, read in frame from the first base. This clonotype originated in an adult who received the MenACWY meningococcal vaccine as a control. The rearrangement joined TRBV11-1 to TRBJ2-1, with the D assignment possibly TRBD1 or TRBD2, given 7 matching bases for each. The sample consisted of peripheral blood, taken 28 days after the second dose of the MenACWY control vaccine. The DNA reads TGTGCCAGCAGCTTAGACCAGGGGGGGTACAATGAGCAGTTCTTC. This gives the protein CASSLDQGGYNEQFF. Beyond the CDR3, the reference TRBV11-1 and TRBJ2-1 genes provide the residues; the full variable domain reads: EAEVAQSPRYKITEKSQAVAFWCDPISGHATLYWYRQILGQGPELLVQFQDESVVDDSQLPKDRFSAERLKGVDSTLKIQPAELGDSAMYLCASSLDQGGYNEQFFGPGTRLTVL.